Presented here are 9 T cell receptor beta chains from one specimen sequenced in a study of blood T cell repertoires in COVID-19. Sequenced by immunoSEQ multiplex PCR; TCRdb stores in-frame clones only, minus some. The data show more than 250,000 clones, more than 75% seen once. Sequenced sample: peripheral blood. Source of these receptors: a woman aged 45-65 years with acute or convalescent COVID-19.

This chain connects TRBV28 to TRBJ1-1, with 10 bases aligning to TRBD1. Germline CDR1 and CDR2: MDHEN and SYDVKM. Trimming at V came to 4 bases and at J to 4 bases, leaving 6 bases not matched to a gene. The CDR3 runs 15 residues. For the CDR3, the DNA is TGTGCCAGCAGTTCATTCGACAGGGGGCTCACTGAAGCTTTCTTT. Translation: CASSSFDRGLTEAFF.

The chain combines TRBV11-3 with TRBJ1-1, with D uncertain. The V end lost 0 bases, the J end lost 4 bases, and 12 bases lay between the germline ends. The V gene's germline CDR1 is SGHNT and CDR2 YENEEA. This CDR3 comprises 15 residues. The CDR3 reads CASSLDGRPSTEAFF. As DNA, the CDR3 is TGTGCCAGCAGCTTAGATGGTCGCCCTAGCACTGAAGCTTTCTTT.

The genes are TRBV28 and TRBJ2-1, with TRBD1 identical over 9 bases. The CDR3 has 14 residues. Germline V gene sequence: CDR1 MDHEN, CDR2 SYDVKM. The J segment lost 9 bases and the V segment lost 6 bases, leaving 9 bases of the junction unmatched. The CDR3 nucleotides are TGTGCCAGCAGGGCCGGGACAGGGCGGGTTGAGCAGTTCTTC. Translated: CASRAGTGRVEQFF.

This chain joins TRBV7-2 and TRBJ2-1; the D gene is possibly TRBD2 (5 bases). This CDR3 is 14 amino acids long. With 4 bases removed from V and 10 bases from J, the gap between germline ends came to 17 bases. Germline V gene lookup returns CDR1 SGHTA and CDR2 FQGNSA. CDR3 coding DNA: TGTGCCAGCAGCTCCCGATCTGAGGGTGGGGAGCAGTTCTTC. Translated: CASSSRSEGGEQFF. The variable domain in full, completed from reference TRBV7-2 and TRBJ2-1, reads GAGVSQSPSNKVTEKGKDVELRCDPISGHTALYWYRQSLGQGLEFLIYFQGNSAPDKSGLPSDRFSAERTGGSVSTLTIQRTQQEDSAVYLCASSSRSEGGEQFFGPGTRLTVL.

This chain connects TRBV27 to TRBJ1-1, with 9 bases identical to TRBD1. This CDR3 has 15 amino acids. J was trimmed by 0 bases and V by 5 bases; bases with no gene match: 4. Germline lookup yields CDR1 MNHEY and CDR2 SMNVEV (reference sequence). CDR3 sequence reads: CASSQGTGMNTEAFF. The CDR3 DNA sequence: TGTGCCAGCAGTCAAGGGACAGGGATGAACACTGAAGCTTTCTTT.

The chain links TRBV2 to TRBJ1-1, with D perhaps TRBD1 (5 bases). The germline V gene has CDR1 SNHLY and CDR2 FYNNEI. This CDR3 is 12 amino acids long. V lost 6 bases, J lost 6 bases, and 11 bases lay in between. The DNA for the CDR3 is TGTGCCAGCAGGCCCGAGACAGCTGAAGCTTTCTTT. Translation gives CASRPETAEAFF.

Details on this clone: Other DNA sequences from this sample encode an identical CDR3 as well. The chain combines TRBV7-2 with TRBJ1-1; D remains unclear. V lost 2 bases to trimming and J lost 0 bases, with 4 bases between them. This CDR3 region has 13 residues. The germline V gene encodes CDR1 SGHTA and CDR2 FQGNSA. The CDR3 nucleotides read TGTGCCAGCAGCTTATACTTGAACACTGAAGCTTTCTTT. It codes for CASSLYLNTEAFF.

This clone was observed a few times. CDR3 sequence reads: CASSPHRRGLRVFYEQYF. CDR3 nucleotide sequence: TGTGCCAGCAGCCCCCACCGGAGGGGGCTGCGGGTTTTCTACGAGCAGTACTTC. This chain joins TRBV27 and TRBJ2-7; a possible D gene is TRBD1 (7 bases). The CDR3 is 18 residues long. Germline-derived CDR1 and CDR2 are MNHEY and SMNVEV (reference sequence). V lost 6 bases to trimming and J lost 3 bases, with 27 bases between them.

The V and J genes are TRBV13 and TRBJ1-4, with TRBD1 identical over 9 bases. Trimming cost V 5 bases and J 8 bases; bases outside gene matches: 12. The CDR3 has 16 residues. CDR1 is PRHDT, CDR2 FYEKMQ, per germline (reference sequence). The CDR3, as DNA: TGTGCCAGCAGCCAGCACTACAGGGGGCGAAACGAAAAACTGTTTTTT. It yields the protein CASSQHYRGRNEKLFF.